The source of this TCR beta chain is a study of control samples from healthy donors and cancer patients. The method was immunoSEQ multiplex PCR; TCRdb's version includes in-frame clones alone and lacks a portion of them. In the table there are fewer than 200,000 clones, over 85% of which are singletons. The CDR3 is 12 amino acids. CDR1 and CDR2 (germline): SGDLS, YYNGEE. V shed 5 bases and J shed 2 bases, with 6 bases lying between them. The V and J genes are TRBV9 and TRBJ2-3; no firm D call. The source of this sequence is a young man in good health. Sequenced sample: blood. The DNA for the CDR3 is TGTGCCAGCAGGGGGTACACAGATACGCAGTATTTT. This codes for CASRGYTDTQYF.